This T cell receptor (beta chain) was captured by sequencing in a study of blood T cells in healthy people across ages. V lost 3 bases, J lost 7 bases, and 6 bases stayed unmatched. The CDR3 spans 14 residues. A second roughly 6 to 12 cycle PCR used barcoded and J-beta primers. TCRdb re-called the 5' RACE reads with MiXCR, one entry per CDR3 protein. Here the sample spans about 620,000 distinct CDR3 sequences, more than 20% being singletons. The sequenced sample was blood. V usage is TRBV12-3 or TRBV12-4 and J usage is TRBJ1-5, with TRBD1 matching over 7 bases. The clonotype originates from a man aged 65-85 years in good health. CDR3 loop: CASSFGGGLQPQHF. CDR3 nucleotides: TGTGCCAGCAGTTTCGGAGGGGGCTTGCAGCCCCAGCATTTT.